The clone carrying this TCR beta chain was observed a single time. The antigen is undetermined. The source of the sample is a study of radiotherapy plus CTLA-4 blockade in lung cancer. General study findings and limits: Following radiotherapy plus ipilimumab, tumor-derived TCR clones expanded in the blood.

Sequenced by immunoSEQ multiplex PCR; TCRdb stores in-frame clones only, minus some. Among 50,000 to 70,000 clones listed, 77% were seen once. Chemo-refractory metastatic non-small-cell lung cancer patients received focal radiation with ipilimumab CTLA-4 blockade. The CDR3 covers 16 residues. The germline V and J ends were trimmed by 2 bases and 1 base, with 14 bases remaining between them. Germline loops: CDR1 MNHNY, CDR2 SVGAGI (reference sequence). The input for sequencing was peripheral blood, taken from a patient treated with radiotherapy plus ipilimumab. The receptor was derived from a human donor with non-small cell lung cancer who had a partial response to radiotherapy plus ipilimumab. The V gene is TRBV6-6, the J gene TRBJ1-1, with D possibly TRBD1 on 5 matching bases. CDR3: CASSYASDIPNTEAFF. The CDR3 region has the DNA TGTGCCAGCAGTTACGCGTCGGACATCCCGAACACTGAAGCTTTCTTT.